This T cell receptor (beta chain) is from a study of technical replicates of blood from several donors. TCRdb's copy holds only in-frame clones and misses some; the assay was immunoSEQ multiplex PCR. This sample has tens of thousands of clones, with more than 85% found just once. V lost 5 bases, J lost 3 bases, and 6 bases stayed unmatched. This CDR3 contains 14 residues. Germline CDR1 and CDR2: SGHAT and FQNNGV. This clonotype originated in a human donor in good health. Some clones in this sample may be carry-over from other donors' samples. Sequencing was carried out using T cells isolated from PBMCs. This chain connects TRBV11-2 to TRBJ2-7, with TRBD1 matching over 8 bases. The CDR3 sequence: CASSPPGGVYEQYF. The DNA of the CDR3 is TGTGCCAGCAGCCCCCCAGGGGGCGTCTACGAGCAGTACTTC. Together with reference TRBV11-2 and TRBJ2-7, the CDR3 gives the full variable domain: EAGVAQSPRYKIIEKRQSVAFWCNPISGHATLYWYQQILGQGPKLLIQFQNNGVVDDSQLPKDRFSAERLKGVDSTLKIQPAKLEDSAVYLCASSPPGGVYEQYFGPGTRLTVT.